A selection of T cell receptor beta chains follows, all from one sample in a study of identical twins. Via MiXCR, TCRdb re-called the 5' RACE reads, giving one row per CDR3 protein. The profile shows 1.5 million to 2 million distinct CDR3 sequences, around 29% of them singletons. Material: cord blood. The receptor source for this set is a newborn girl in good health. Both conserved end residues are part of each CDR3. Each record gives: clone size, D gene, V gene, J gene, CDR3 DNA, CDR3 protein. The D gene is left open where the match is weak. The size field is filled for only some rows; it gives once, few, many or a size class.

few	NA	TRBV4-1	TRBJ2-7	TGCGCCAGCAGCCAAGTGGAGGGGGCAACCTACGAGCAGTACTTC	CASSQVEGATYEQYF
NA	NA	TRBV21-1	TRBJ2-1	TGTGCCAGCATCGCCGTACAGGGGGTCTCCTACAATGAGCAGTTCTTC	CASIAVQGVSYNEQFF
few	TRBD2	TRBV20-1	TRBJ2-1	TGCAGTGCTAGAGGACTAGCGGGAGGGCCGATGCCACTACACTACAATGAGCAGTTCTTC	CSARGLAGGPMPLHYNEQFF
NA	NA	TRBV29-1	TRBJ2-7	TGCGGCGTTGAGGACTCCTACGAGCAGTACTTC	CGVEDSYEQYF
few	NA	TRBV19	TRBJ2-3	TGTGCCAGTAGCCCTGACGGGGTCGATACGCAGTATTTT	CASSPDGVDTQYF
NA	NA	TRBV3-1	TRBJ1-2	TGTGCCAGCAGCCAACGGACCTTTGCCCACTATGGCTACACCTTC	CASSQRTFAHYGYTF
NA	TRBD2	TRBV25-1	TRBJ2-7	TGTGCCAGCAGTGGAACCTCGGGGACTAGCGTTTCCTACAATGAGCAGTACTTC	CASSGTSGTSVSYNEQYF
few	NA	TRBV24-1	TRBJ1-5	TGTGCCGCGAATGCTCTCGGTACTAGATATCAGCCCCAGCATTTT	CAANALGTRYQPQHF
NA	NA	TRBV20-1	TRBJ2-5	TGCAGTGCCTGCCGGAACGAGGAGACCCAGTACTTC	CSACRNEETQYF
NA	NA	TRBV7-2	TRBJ2-4	TGTGCCGGCAGCTTAGTAGAGACAGCCAAAAACATTCAGTACTTC	CAGSLVETAKNIQYF
few	TRBD2	TRBV9	TRBJ2-3	TGTGCCAGCAGCACTCCTAGCGGTTCACTAGATACGCAGTATTTT	CASSTPSGSLDTQYF
NA	NA	TRBV27	TRBJ2-7	TGTGCCAGCAGACCCTCGCCGGCCTACGAGCAGTACTTC	CASRPSPAYEQYF
few	NA	TRBV20-1	TRBJ2-7	TGCAGTGCTAGAGTAAGTAGCCGCTACGAGCAGTACTTC	CSARVSSRYEQYF
NA	TRBD1	TRBV27	TRBJ1-1	TGTGCCAGCAGTTCCCCCCGACAGGGTCTGAACACTGAAGCTTTCTTT	CASSSPRQGLNTEAFF
NA	NA	TRBV7-9	TRBJ1-2	TGTGCCAGCAGCTCCCTCAAAATCGCTGACAGCGCCTCAGGCTACTATGGCTACACCTTC	CASSSLKIADSASGYYGYTF
NA	NA	TRBV20-1	TRBJ2-3	TGCAGTGCTAGAGGTACTAGTCTCGGCACAGATACGCAGTATTTT	CSARGTSLGTDTQYF
once	NA	TRBV20-1	TRBJ2-1	TGCAGTGCTAGAAAGGCCAGGGTCGCGAGCAATGAGCAGTTCTTC	CSARKARVASNEQFF
NA	NA	TRBV28	TRBJ2-1	TGTGCCAGCAGTAATGACTCCTTCACAGAGCAGTTCTTC	CASSNDSFTEQFF
few	NA	TRBV28	TRBJ1-2	TGTGCCAGCAGCATCTTTGTAGGGGACTATGGCTACACCTTC	CASSIFVGDYGYTF
few	NA	TRBV7-9	TRBJ1-4	TGTGCCAGCAGCTCCCGGGACGGCAATGAAAAACTGTTTTTT	CASSSRDGNEKLFF
few	TRBD2	TRBV29-1	TRBJ2-3	TGCAGCGTTCCCTTTAGCGGGCACCGCACAGATACGCAGTATTTT	CSVPFSGHRTDTQYF
few	NA	TRBV10-3	TRBJ1-1	TGTGCCATCAGTGATTCGGATGAAGACAGGGAAGCTTTCTTT	CAISDSDEDREAFF
NA	NA	TRBV24-1	TRBJ2-1	TGTGCCACCAGTAGGTGGGGTGAGCAGTTCTTC	CATSRWGEQFF
few	TRBD2	TRBV4-1	TRBJ2-7	TGCGCCAGCAGCATGGGACTAGCGGGACGGAACTACGAGCAGTACTTC	CASSMGLAGRNYEQYF
many	NA	TRBV12-3/TRBV12-4	TRBJ2-4	TGTGCCAGCAGTATCCTAGGCAAAAACATTCAGTACTTC	CASSILGKNIQYF
few	NA	TRBV24-1	TRBJ1-2	TGTGCCACCAGTGACTACGCTGGCTATGGCTACACCTTC	CATSDYAGYGYTF
NA	TRBD2	TRBV20-1	TRBJ2-7	TGCAGTGCCCCTACTAGCGGGAGTAATTACGAGCAGTACTTC	CSAPTSGSNYEQYF
few	TRBD2	TRBV27	TRBJ2-3	TGTGCCAGCAGTTTCGAGACCATAGCGGGAGTAAACCCAGATACGCAGTATTTT	CASSFETIAGVNPDTQYF
few	TRBD2	TRBV7-2	TRBJ2-3	TGTGCCAGCAGCTTAGGACTAGCACAGAGCACAGATACGCAGTATTTT	CASSLGLAQSTDTQYF
few	NA	TRBV30	TRBJ1-2	TGTGCCTGGAGCCTAGCCCCTCTACAGGGCTACACCTTC	CAWSLAPLQGYTF
few	TRBD2	TRBV20-1	TRBJ2-7	TGCAGTGCTAGGCGGGAGGCCCCTTCCGAGCAGTACTTC	CSARREAPSEQYF
NA	TRBD2	TRBV5-6	TRBJ2-3	TGTGCCAGCAGCTTGGGACTAGCGGGAGTAGAGGGCACAGATACGCAGTATTTT	CASSLGLAGVEGTDTQYF
NA	TRBD1	TRBV20-1	TRBJ1-5	TGCAGTGCTAGCCGACAGGGGATTTTCAATCAGCCCCAGCATTTT	CSASRQGIFNQPQHF
few	NA	TRBV7-9	TRBJ1-2	TGTGCCAGCAGCTTTCAAAGAGTCATCACAGATAATGGCTACACCTTC	CASSFQRVITDNGYTF
NA	NA	TRBV12-3/TRBV12-4	TRBJ2-3	TGTGCCAGCAGATCAAACGCAGATACGCAGTATTTT	CASRSNADTQYF
NA	NA	TRBV12-3/TRBV12-4	TRBJ2-3	TGTGCCAGCACCCCGGGGGCGCTAGGCTTAGGTCTGCGCGCAGATACGCAATATTTT	CASTPGALGLGLRADTQYF
NA	NA	TRBV7-9	TRBJ1-2	TGTGCCAGCAGCTTACACCCCGGGCAGTATGGCTACACCTTC	CASSLHPGQYGYTF
NA	TRBD2	TRBV5-1	TRBJ2-7	TGCGCCAGCAGCCTTTGGGGGGGGGACTCCTACAATGAGCAGTACTTC	CASSLWGGDSYNEQYF
NA	NA	TRBV27	TRBJ2-7	TGTGCCAGCAGGAGGGCAGGGAAATTCTACGAGCAGTACTTC	CASRRAGKFYEQYF
NA	TRBD1	TRBV7-8	TRBJ1-4	TGTGCCAGCAGCTTACGGGGCACAGGGGGCATGGGTGAAAAACTGTTTTTT	CASSLRGTGGMGEKLFF
NA	TRBD1	TRBV7-2	TRBJ1-5	TGTGCCAGCAGCTTAGCCGGGACAGGGAGCTATAGCAATCAGCCCCAGCATTTT	CASSLAGTGSYSNQPQHF
NA	TRBD1	TRBV4-1	TRBJ2-2	TGCGCCAGCAGCCACAGGGGGAAATATACCGGGGAGCTGTTTTTT	CASSHRGKYTGELFF
few	TRBD2	TRBV10-2	TRBJ2-3	TGCGCCAGCATGGGACTAGATCCGGCGCAGTATTTT	CASMGLDPAQYF
few	NA	TRBV5-1	TRBJ2-1	TGCGCCAGCAACCCGGGGGCCCTCAATGAGCAGTTCTTC	CASNPGALNEQFF
NA	TRBD1	TRBV15	TRBJ2-3	TGTGCCACCTCCACAGGGGAAATGGGAGATACGCAGTATTTT	CATSTGEMGDTQYF